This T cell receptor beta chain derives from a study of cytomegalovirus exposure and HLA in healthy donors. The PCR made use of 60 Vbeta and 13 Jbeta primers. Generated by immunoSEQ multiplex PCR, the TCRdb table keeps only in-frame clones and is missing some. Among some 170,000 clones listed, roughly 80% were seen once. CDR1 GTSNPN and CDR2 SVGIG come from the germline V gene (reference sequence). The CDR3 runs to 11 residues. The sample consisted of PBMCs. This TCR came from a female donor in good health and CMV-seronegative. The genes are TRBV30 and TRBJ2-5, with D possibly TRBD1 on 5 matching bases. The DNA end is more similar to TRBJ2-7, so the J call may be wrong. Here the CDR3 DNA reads TGTGCCTGGAGCAGGGACTACGAGCAGTACTTC. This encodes CAWSRDYEQYF.